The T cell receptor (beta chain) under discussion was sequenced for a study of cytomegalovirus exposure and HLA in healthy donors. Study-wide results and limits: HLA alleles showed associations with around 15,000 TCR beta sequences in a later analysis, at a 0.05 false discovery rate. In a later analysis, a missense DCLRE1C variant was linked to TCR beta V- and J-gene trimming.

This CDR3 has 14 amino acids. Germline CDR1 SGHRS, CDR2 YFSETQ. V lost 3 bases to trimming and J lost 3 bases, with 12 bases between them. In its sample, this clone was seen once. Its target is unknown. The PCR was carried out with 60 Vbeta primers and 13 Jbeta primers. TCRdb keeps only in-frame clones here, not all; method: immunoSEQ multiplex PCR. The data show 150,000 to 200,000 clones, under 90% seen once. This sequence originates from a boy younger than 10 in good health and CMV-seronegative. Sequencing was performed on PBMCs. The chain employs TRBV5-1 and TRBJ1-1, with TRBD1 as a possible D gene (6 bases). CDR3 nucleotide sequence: TGCGCCAGCAGCTCAGGGGCTGGGGACACTGAAGCTTTCTTT. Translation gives CASSSGAGDTEAFF.